Included here is one TCR beta chain sequence, with context. What it binds is not known. V dropped 1 base and J dropped 5; count of bases not matched to a gene: 10. Looked up from germline, CDR1 is MNHEY and CDR2 is SMNVEV (reference sequence). This CDR3 region has 16 residues. The authors reverse transcribed all of the isolated RNA, so sequencing captured expressed TCRB transcripts. Assay: immunoSEQ multiplex PCR; the TCRdb copy retains only in-frame clones and omits some. The repertoire consists of 300,000 to 350,000 clones, with around an eighth occurring once and the leading ten covering roughly 0.016%. CD45RO/CCR7/CD25/CD127/CD95/CD27 sorting isolated CD4+ naive, central memory, regulatory and stem cell-like memory cells. This record belongs to a study of beta chain features in type 1 diabetes. Whole-study findings and limits: When Type 1 diabetes patients were examined, their TCRB CDR3s proved moderately but significantly shorter in all four CD4+ subsets.

This chain uses TRBV27 with TRBJ2-5; 7 nucleotides agree with TRBD1. The TCR was taken from a young woman with type 1 diabetes. Sequenced sample: naive CD4+ T cells from blood. CDR3 coding DNA: TGTGCCAGCAGTTTATACCTGGCAGGGGGTAGGGAGACCCAGTACTTC. Amino acid sequence: CASSLYLAGGRETQYF.